This record covers a single TCR beta chain. Profiled with immunoSEQ multiplex PCR; TCRdb holds only in-frame clones, not every one. There are 100,000 to 150,000 clones in the sample; approximately 84% occur only once, and roughly 2% lies in the top ten. This record comes from a study of control samples from healthy donors and cancer patients. Material: blood. The receptor was derived from a man between 18 and 29 years old in good health.

The CDR3 loop reads CASSHNRKETQYF. The CDR3 DNA reads TGTGCCAGCAGCCACAACAGGAAAGAGACCCAGTACTTC. The chain uses TRBV3-1 (or the pseudogene TRBV3-2) and TRBJ2-5; a possible D gene is TRBD1 (5 bases). This CDR3 has 13 residues. The germline V gene has CDR1 LGHDT and CDR2 YNNKEL (reference sequence). Trimming removed 3 bases from V and 3 bases from J, with 8 bases in between.